The T cell receptor (beta chain) under discussion was sequenced for a study of beta chain features in type 1 diabetes. Study-level results: Overrepresentation of cells with high TCR expression could result from cDNA sequencing.

Germline V gene lookup returns CDR1 MDHEN and CDR2 SYDVKM. The CDR3 is 11 amino acids. V gave up 7 bases and J gave up 4 bases, with 8 bases separating them. Expressed TCRB transcripts were sequenced, since all the RNA that had been isolated was reverse transcribed. The repertoire was sequenced with immunoSEQ multiplex PCR; TCRdb's copy has only in-frame clones and lacks some. Counted here are under 950,000 clones, under 20% occurring once; the ten biggest clones make up 0.02% to 0.03%. As to this clone: Its specificity is unknown.

The specimen was naive CD4+ T cells from blood. The receptor was isolated from a woman aged 18-29 years in good health. The chain has TRBV28 and TRBJ2-7; D unresolved. The CDR3 here is CASTGRYEQYF. DNA of the CDR3: TGTGCCAGCACTGGAAGGTACGAGCAGTACTTC.